These 27 T cell receptor beta chains originate from one sample sequenced in a study of vaccination effects on CD4 cells after COVID-19. Clones were read by immunoSEQ multiplex PCR, and TCRdb kept only the in-frame ones, dropping some. The table has tens of thousands of clones, just over 75% seen once. Subsequent to a culture period of roughly 11 days, CD4+ T cells were isolated. This person caught SARS-CoV-2 sometime from March to December 2020, and PCR testing confirmed the infection. The vaccine given was either BNT162b2 or mRNA-1273, in two doses. These receptors have no known antigen. Here the sequenced sample was CD4+ T cells from PBMCs cultured without peptide, taken after COVID-19 vaccination. The origin of the receptors is a human donor who had a prior SARS-CoV-2 infection.

This rearrangement joins TRBV27 to TRBJ1-2, with 8 bases identical to TRBD1. The J segment lost 5 bases and the V segment lost 6 bases, leaving 14 bases of the junction unmatched. The CDR3 has 16 amino acids. Germline V gene sequence: CDR1 MNHEY, CDR2 SMNVEV (reference sequence). This chain's CDR3 is CASRGTGSQVGYGYTF. CDR3 nucleotides: TGTGCCAGCAGGGGGACAGGCTCCCAGGTTGGGTATGGCTACACCTTC.

The rearrangement uses TRBV6-5 and TRBJ1-4, with TRBD1 matching over 8 bases. The germline V gene has CDR1 MNHEY and CDR2 SVGAGI. This CDR3 spans 15 amino acids. Trimming cost V 6 bases and J 2 bases; bases outside gene matches: 5. As DNA, the CDR3 is TGTGCCAGCAGGAGGACAGGGAATACTAATGAAAAACTGTTTTTT. Translated, it gives CASRRTGNTNEKLFF.

The J gene is TRBJ2-5, the V gene TRBV3-1 (or the pseudogene TRBV3-2); 7 bases match TRBD1. Trimming at V came to 2 bases and at J to 3 bases, leaving 12 bases not matched to a gene. CDR3 size: 17 residues. Germline CDR1 reads LGHDT; CDR2 reads YNNKEL (reference sequence). The CDR3 DNA is TGTGCCAGCAGCCAATACGGGACAGATACCTCAGAAGAGACCCAGTACTTC. It specifies CASSQYGTDTSEETQYF.

This clone was counted only a few times. The V gene is TRBV7-8, the J gene TRBJ1-5, with D perhaps TRBD1 (6 bases). The CDR3 has 13 residues. V lost 4 bases to trimming and J lost 4 bases, with 8 bases between them. CDR1 and CDR2 from the germline V gene are SGHVS and FQNEAQ. CDR3 sequence reads: CASSSTGNQPQHF. CDR3 DNA: TGTGCCAGCAGCTCAACAGGGAATCAGCCCCAGCATTTT.

The J gene is TRBJ1-2, the V gene TRBV5-5; maybe TRBD1 (5 bases). With 0 bases removed from V and 8 bases from J, the gap between germline ends came to 14 bases. The CDR3 consists of 14 residues. Germline V gene sequence: CDR1 SGHKS, CDR2 YYEKEE (reference sequence). Here the CDR3 DNA reads TGTGCCAGCAGCTTGGACCCCAATGGGGGAGGCTACACCTTC. Translating gives CASSLDPNGGGYTF.

This chain connects TRBV3-1 (or the pseudogene TRBV3-2) to TRBJ1-2, with 7 bases matching TRBD1. This CDR3 has 14 amino acids. CDR1 and CDR2 from the germline V gene are LGHDT and YNNKEL (reference sequence). V lost 0 bases, J lost 4 bases, and 2 bases stayed unmatched. In nucleotides, the CDR3 is TGTGCCAGCAGCCAAGAAACAGGGGCCTATGGCTACACCTTC. This codes for CASSQETGAYGYTF.

The genes are TRBV6-1 and TRBJ2-1; D remains ambiguous. The V gene's germline CDR1 is MNHNS and CDR2 SASEGT. The CDR3 sequence is 12 residues long. V was cut by 3 bases and J by 8 bases, with 8 bases left in between. The chain's CDR3 is CASSDPRDEQFF. As DNA, the CDR3 is TGTGCCAGCAGTGACCCGCGCGATGAGCAGTTCTTC.

This sequence joins TRBV12-3 or TRBV12-4 and TRBJ1-2; no definite D call. The CDR3 runs 12 residues. Trimming removed 3 bases at V and 8 bases at J, with 10 bases between. The chain's CDR3 is CASSFGPRGYTF. The DNA of the CDR3 is TGTGCCAGCAGTTTCGGACCTCGGGGCTACACCTTC.

V and J are TRBV5-4 and TRBJ1-4; 10 positions match TRBD1. V shed 4 bases, J shed 5 bases, and the junction held 5 bases outside the gene matches. Germline V gene sequence: CDR1 SGHNT, CDR2 YYREEE (reference sequence). The CDR3 extends over 15 amino acids. CDR3 protein: CASSQGQGRNEKLFF. The CDR3 coding sequence is TGTGCCAGCAGCCAGGGACAGGGGAGGAATGAAAAACTGTTTTTT.

This sequence joins TRBV5-1 and TRBJ2-1, with 9 nucleotides matching TRBD2. Trimming cost V 0 bases and J 7 bases; bases outside gene matches: 17. This CDR3 contains 19 residues. Germline V gene sequence: CDR1 SGHRS, CDR2 YFSETQ. DNA of the CDR3: TGCGCCAGCAGCTTGGAGGGCGGGAGGGCCCCGTTCAGTGGGAATGAGCAGTTCTTC. As protein: CASSLEGGRAPFSGNEQFF. Drawing the rest from reference TRBV5-1 and TRBJ2-1, the complete variable domain is KAGVTQTPRYLIKTRGQQVTLSCSPISGHRSVSWYQQTPGQGLQFLFEYFSETQRNKGNFPGRFSGRQFSNSRSEMNVSTLELGDSALYLCASSLEGGRAPFSGNEQFFGPGTRLTVL.

The rearrangement uses TRBV2 and TRBJ1-2, with 7 bases that match TRBD1. J lost 5 bases, V lost 6 bases, and 9 bases had no gene match. CDR1 and CDR2 (germline): SNHLY, FYNNEI. CDR3 length: 14 amino acids. CDR3 amino acids: CASSAGQLSYGYTF. CDR3 coding DNA: TGTGCCAGCAGCGCGGGACAGCTCAGTTATGGCTACACCTTC.

This rearrangement joins TRBV2 to TRBJ2-3, with TRBD2 matching over 12 bases. There are 15 residues in the CDR3. Germline CDR1 is SNHLY and CDR2 is FYNNEI. V was clipped by 3 bases and J by 5 bases; unmatched bases: 3. CDR3 region: CASSELGLAGDTQYF. In DNA, the CDR3 is TGTGCCAGCAGTGAGTTGGGACTAGCGGGAGATACGCAGTATTTT.

The gene calls are TRBV9 and TRBJ2-5, with a tentative D call TRBD2 (6 bases). CDR3 length: 13 amino acids. The V end was cut by 0 bases, the J end by 6 bases, with 9 bases between. The germline V gene has CDR1 SGDLS and CDR2 YYNGEE. The CDR3 sequence: CASSVGLAQTQYF. Here the CDR3 DNA reads TGTGCCAGCAGCGTAGGGCTAGCGCAGACCCAGTACTTC.

A single count supports this clone. The J gene is TRBJ2-7, the V gene TRBV30; D unresolved. CDR3 length equals 14 residues. The ends were cut back, 0 bases at V and 0 bases at J, with 9 bases in the middle. The germline CDR1 and CDR2 sequences are GTSNPN and SVGIG (reference sequence). In nucleotides, the CDR3 is TGTGCCTGGAGTGTTGAACTGAGCTCCTACGAGCAGTACTTC. Encoded protein: CAWSVELSSYEQYF. Drawing the rest from reference TRBV30 and TRBJ2-7, the complete variable domain is SQTIHQWPATLVQPVGSPLSLECTVEGTSNPNLYWYRQAAGRGLQLLFYSVGIGQISSEVPQNLSASRPQDRQFILSSKKLLLSDSGFYLCAWSVELSSYEQYFGPGTRLTVT.

The rearrangement uses TRBV15 and TRBJ2-7; TRBD1 might be the D (6 bases). The V end lost 5 bases, the J end lost 3 bases, and 17 bases lay between the germline ends. CDR1 and CDR2 (germline): LNHNV, YYDKDF (reference sequence). The CDR3 loop spans 15 amino acids. The CDR3 DNA is TGTGCCACCAGCGGACACCGGGACACCAGCTACGAGCAGTACTTC. This encodes CATSGHRDTSYEQYF.

This clone occurred a few times. The rearrangement joins TRBV19 to TRBJ2-7, with unresolved D. The germline V and J ends were trimmed by 8 bases and 6 bases, with 17 bases remaining between them. This CDR3 has 13 amino acids. Germline CDR1 and CDR2: LNHDA and SQIVND (reference sequence). In DNA, the CDR3 is TGTGCCAGTCCCCCTGTTTGGGGATTCGAGCAGTACTTC. Translated: CASPPVWGFEQYF.

This chain connects TRBV19 to TRBJ1-4, with D hard to call. This CDR3 spans 15 amino acids. The germline V and J ends were trimmed by 0 bases and 11 bases, with 16 bases remaining between them. Germline CDR1 LNHDA, CDR2 SQIVND (reference sequence). The chain's CDR3 is CASSIDPQSVDKLFF. Written as DNA, the CDR3 is TGTGCCAGTAGTATAGATCCACAGTCAGTTGACAAACTGTTTTTT.

The CDR3 loop is CASSRHRGRALDQETQYF. The CDR3 bases are TGTGCCAGCAGCCGACACAGGGGGCGGGCCTTGGACCAAGAGACCCAGTACTTC. This rearrangement joins TRBV21-1 to TRBJ2-5; the table assigns TRBD1, which was not confirmed against the DNA. TRBV21-1 is an annotated pseudogene. The CDR3 is 18 amino acids.

The chain carries TRBV24-1 and TRBJ1-2; 7 bases are a match to TRBD1. V shed 4 bases and J 7 bases; nucleotides not matched to a gene: 8. Germline CDR1 and CDR2: KGHDR and SFDVKD. The length of the CDR3 is 14 residues. CDR3 protein: CATSDPRTGRGYTF. In DNA, the CDR3 is TGTGCCACCAGTGACCCCCGGACAGGACGTGGCTACACCTTC.

This rearrangement joins TRBV19 to TRBJ1-5, with a tentative D call TRBD1 (6 bases). CDR3 length equals 17 residues. V lost 8 bases and J lost 7, with 27 bases in between. Germline V gene data show CDR1 as LNHDA and CDR2 as SQIVND (reference sequence). The CDR3 nucleotides read TGTGCCAGTGGGGGGCCCGGGTCGCTCATAGAGGGGCAGCCCCAGCATTTT. It encodes CASGGPGSLIEGQPQHF.

The chain joins TRBV24-1 to TRBJ1-2; the D gene is possibly TRBD1 (5 bases). This CDR3 has 13 amino acids. Germline CDR1 is KGHDR and CDR2 is SFDVKD. Trimming removed 4 bases at V and 6 bases at J, with 11 bases between. The CDR3 DNA sequence: TGTGCCACCAGTGACCTTGACAGAGATGGCTACACCTTC. Translating it yields CATSDLDRDGYTF.

V and J are TRBV7-8 and TRBJ1-2, with 9 bases fitting TRBD1. The CDR3 covers 14 residues. Germline lookup yields CDR1 SGHVS and CDR2 FQNEAQ. V trimming: 5 bases; J trimming: 6 bases; junction bases outside the gene matches: 7. This CDR3 reads CASSDRQGGHGYTF. CDR3 nucleotides: TGTGCCAGCAGCGATAGACAGGGGGGACATGGCTACACCTTC.

This clone was seen a single time. The chain joins TRBV18 to TRBJ1-1; D ambiguous. V dropped 3 bases and J dropped 4 bases, with 24 bases sitting between them. Germline lookup yields CDR1 KGHSH and CDR2 LQKENI. The CDR3 runs to 18 residues. CDR3 nucleotide sequence: TGTGCCAGCTCACCTAGTTCGGGTTCCTTCCTTTATGGCACTGAAGCTTTCTTT. It encodes CASSPSSGSFLYGTEAFF. The full variable domain, with the rest looked up from reference TRBV18 and TRBJ1-1, is NAGVMQNPRHLVRRRGQEARLRCSPMKGHSHVYWYRQLPEEGLKFMVYLQKENIIDESGMPKERFSAEFPKEGPSILRIQQVVRGDSAAYFCASSPSSGSFLYGTEAFFGQGTRLTVV.

J is TRBJ2-5 and V is TRBV9, with D perhaps TRBD1 (5 bases). The V and J ends lost 1 base and 1 base respectively, with 14 bases between them. The CDR3 runs 16 residues. Germline loops: CDR1 SGDLS, CDR2 YYNGEE. CDR3 residues: CASSVTEGALQETQYF. The CDR3 DNA follows: TGTGCCAGCAGCGTAACCGAAGGGGCCCTCCAAGAGACCCAGTACTTC.

This clone was observed a handful of times. CDR3 amino acids: CASSPGTGPEAFF. For the CDR3, the DNA is TGTGCCAGCAGTCCTGGGACAGGGCCTGAAGCTTTCTTT. This chain connects TRBV6-5 to TRBJ1-1; 9 nucleotides line up with TRBD1. After removal of 5 bases from V and 6 bases from J, the junction contained 4 bases not matched to a gene. This CDR3 comprises 13 residues. The germline V gene has CDR1 MNHEY and CDR2 SVGAGI.

The V gene is TRBV18, the J gene TRBJ1-5; 10 bases match TRBD1. CDR3 length equals 16 residues. Germline trimming cut 2 bases from V and 6 bases from J; bases unmatched to any gene: 7. In germline, CDR1 is KGHSH, CDR2 LQKENI. The CDR3, as DNA: TGTGCCAGCTCACCAAGCAGTGGGACAGGGGTTCAGCCCCAGCATTTT. It yields the protein CASSPSSGTGVQPQHF.

The chain employs TRBV27 and TRBJ2-7, with D tentatively TRBD1 (5 bases). The CDR3 runs 15 residues. V was clipped by 5 bases and J by 6 bases, with 20 bases between them. Per germline, CDR1 MNHEY and CDR2 SMNVEV (reference sequence). CDR3 protein: CASSPARVWIGEQYF. In DNA form, the CDR3 reads TGTGCCAGCAGTCCTGCCAGGGTTTGGATCGGCGAGCAGTACTTC.